A single sample is the source of the 8 T cell receptor beta chains below, sequenced in a study of cytomegalovirus exposure and HLA in healthy donors. The primer mix had 60 Vbeta and 13 Jbeta primers. Produced via immunoSEQ multiplex PCR; TCRdb's table is partial and in-frame only. The sample contains over 150,000 clones, roughly 80% of which appear only once. Sequenced material: PBMCs. The receptors here all came from a man younger than 40 in good health and CMV-seronegative.

The rearrangement links TRBV7-8 to TRBJ2-7; D might be TRBD2 (6 bases). This CDR3 is 16 amino acids long. Trimming shortened V by 4 bases and J by 4 bases, and 20 bases separated the two germline ends. Germline CDR1 reads SGHVS; CDR2 reads FQNEAQ. CDR3 nucleotide sequence: TGTGCCAGCAGCTGGGGAGGAGGGCTAGCCGGGTACGAGCAGTACTTC. Protein product: CASSWGGGLAGYEQYF.

V usage is TRBV15 and J usage is TRBJ2-7; weak D call: TRBD2 (6 bases). This CDR3 has 14 residues. Germline V gene data show CDR1 as LNHNV and CDR2 as YYDKDF (reference sequence). V shed 0 bases and J shed 1 base, with 7 bases lying between them. CDR3 DNA sequence: TGTGCCACCAGCAGAGATCGGGGGTCCTACGAGCAGTACTTC. Residues: CATSRDRGSYEQYF.

Of note for this clone: The same CDR3 is also encoded by other DNA sequences in this sample. The chain carries TRBV19 and TRBJ1-1; 8 bases line up with TRBD1. The germline V gene has CDR1 LNHDA and CDR2 SQIVND (reference sequence). This CDR3 is 13 amino acids long. The trim removed 5 bases at V and 1 base at J, leaving 0 bases unmatched. This CDR3 is CASSGQGNTEAFF. CDR3 nucleotides: TGTGCCAGTAGTGGACAGGGGAACACTGAAGCTTTCTTT.

The rearrangement joins TRBV9 to TRBJ1-2; D is unclear. CDR3 length equals 15 residues. V was clipped by 0 bases and J by 8 bases, with 17 bases between them. Germline lookup yields CDR1 SGDLS and CDR2 YYNGEE. The CDR3 region is CASSVAQAATRGYTF. CDR3 DNA sequence: TGTGCCAGCAGCGTAGCTCAGGCAGCAACTCGCGGCTACACCTTC.

This clone was recorded once. The CDR3 loop reads CASSYSRARGDTQYF. CDR3 nucleotide sequence: TGTGCCAGCAGTTACTCGAGGGCCCGGGGAGATACGCAGTATTTT. The chain carries TRBV6-5 and TRBJ2-3; D perhaps matches TRBD2 (5 bases). CDR3 size: 15 residues. V was cut by 0 bases and J by 5 bases, with 12 bases left in between. The germline V gene has CDR1 MNHEY and CDR2 SVGAGI.

The chain is built from TRBV7-2 and TRBJ2-2, with TRBD2 matching 12 bases. The CDR3 covers 17 residues. The germline V gene encodes CDR1 SGHTA and CDR2 FQGNSA. V was clipped by 5 bases and J by 1 base; unmatched bases: 5. The DNA of the CDR3 is TGTGCCAGCAGCCGACCGGGACTAGCGGGGAACACCGGGGAGCTGTTTTTT. Translating gives CASSRPGLAGNTGELFF.

The rearrangement links TRBV30 to TRBJ1-5, with D hard to call. Trimming left V 0 bases short and J 7 bases short, with 19 bases between. Germline V gene sequence: CDR1 GTSNPN, CDR2 SVGIG (reference sequence). This CDR3 spans 16 amino acids. CDR3 region: CAWSVRQGGFRQPQHF. As DNA, the CDR3 is TGTGCCTGGAGTGTACGGCAAGGAGGGTTTAGGCAGCCCCAGCATTTT.

The V call is TRBV14, the J call TRBJ2-5; D call uncertain. The CDR3 is made up of 14 amino acids. Trimming cost V 4 bases and J 1 base, with 10 bases left between them. CDR1 and CDR2 from the germline V gene are SGHDN and FVKESK. DNA for the CDR3: TGTGCCAGCAGCCTTTGGCCGGGCCAAGAGACCCAGTACTTC. Protein: CASSLWPGQETQYF.